This section outlines one T cell receptor beta chain sequence together with its context. Its antigen is unknown. Germline-derived CDR1 and CDR2 are MNHEY and SVGAGI. This CDR3 is 15 amino acids long. Trimming took 5 bases from V and 0 from J; bases not matched to a gene: 5. This sample is drawn from a study of cytomegalovirus exposure and HLA in healthy donors. PCR employed 60 Vbeta and 13 Jbeta primers. In the authors' workflow: In a later analysis, roughly 11 million of tens of millions of unique beta chains occurred in at least two donors. Using immunoSEQ multiplex PCR, the repertoire was profiled, and TCRdb retains in-frame clones only, with some absent. That table is the source of V, J and clone size, and D and trimming were worked out from the DNA. The profile shows roughly 160,000 clones, 75% to 90% of them singletons. Study conclusions and caveats: A link between a missense DCLRE1C variant and TCR beta V- and J-gene trimming emerged from a later analysis. Donors belonging to an Asian-associated ancestry cluster reportedly showed fewer N-insertions in productive TCRs than the approximately 680-donor mean, according to what a later analysis found. The availability of immune exposure information extended only to CMV serostatus.

This chain uses TRBV6-5 with TRBJ1-1; 8 nucleotides line up with TRBD1. What was sequenced was PBMCs. This clonotype was obtained from a boy between 2 and 10 years old in good health and CMV-seronegative. The CDR3 protein is CASSAIRGLNTEAFF. CDR3 in DNA: TGTGCCAGCAGTGCCATCAGGGGGCTGAACACTGAAGCTTTCTTT.